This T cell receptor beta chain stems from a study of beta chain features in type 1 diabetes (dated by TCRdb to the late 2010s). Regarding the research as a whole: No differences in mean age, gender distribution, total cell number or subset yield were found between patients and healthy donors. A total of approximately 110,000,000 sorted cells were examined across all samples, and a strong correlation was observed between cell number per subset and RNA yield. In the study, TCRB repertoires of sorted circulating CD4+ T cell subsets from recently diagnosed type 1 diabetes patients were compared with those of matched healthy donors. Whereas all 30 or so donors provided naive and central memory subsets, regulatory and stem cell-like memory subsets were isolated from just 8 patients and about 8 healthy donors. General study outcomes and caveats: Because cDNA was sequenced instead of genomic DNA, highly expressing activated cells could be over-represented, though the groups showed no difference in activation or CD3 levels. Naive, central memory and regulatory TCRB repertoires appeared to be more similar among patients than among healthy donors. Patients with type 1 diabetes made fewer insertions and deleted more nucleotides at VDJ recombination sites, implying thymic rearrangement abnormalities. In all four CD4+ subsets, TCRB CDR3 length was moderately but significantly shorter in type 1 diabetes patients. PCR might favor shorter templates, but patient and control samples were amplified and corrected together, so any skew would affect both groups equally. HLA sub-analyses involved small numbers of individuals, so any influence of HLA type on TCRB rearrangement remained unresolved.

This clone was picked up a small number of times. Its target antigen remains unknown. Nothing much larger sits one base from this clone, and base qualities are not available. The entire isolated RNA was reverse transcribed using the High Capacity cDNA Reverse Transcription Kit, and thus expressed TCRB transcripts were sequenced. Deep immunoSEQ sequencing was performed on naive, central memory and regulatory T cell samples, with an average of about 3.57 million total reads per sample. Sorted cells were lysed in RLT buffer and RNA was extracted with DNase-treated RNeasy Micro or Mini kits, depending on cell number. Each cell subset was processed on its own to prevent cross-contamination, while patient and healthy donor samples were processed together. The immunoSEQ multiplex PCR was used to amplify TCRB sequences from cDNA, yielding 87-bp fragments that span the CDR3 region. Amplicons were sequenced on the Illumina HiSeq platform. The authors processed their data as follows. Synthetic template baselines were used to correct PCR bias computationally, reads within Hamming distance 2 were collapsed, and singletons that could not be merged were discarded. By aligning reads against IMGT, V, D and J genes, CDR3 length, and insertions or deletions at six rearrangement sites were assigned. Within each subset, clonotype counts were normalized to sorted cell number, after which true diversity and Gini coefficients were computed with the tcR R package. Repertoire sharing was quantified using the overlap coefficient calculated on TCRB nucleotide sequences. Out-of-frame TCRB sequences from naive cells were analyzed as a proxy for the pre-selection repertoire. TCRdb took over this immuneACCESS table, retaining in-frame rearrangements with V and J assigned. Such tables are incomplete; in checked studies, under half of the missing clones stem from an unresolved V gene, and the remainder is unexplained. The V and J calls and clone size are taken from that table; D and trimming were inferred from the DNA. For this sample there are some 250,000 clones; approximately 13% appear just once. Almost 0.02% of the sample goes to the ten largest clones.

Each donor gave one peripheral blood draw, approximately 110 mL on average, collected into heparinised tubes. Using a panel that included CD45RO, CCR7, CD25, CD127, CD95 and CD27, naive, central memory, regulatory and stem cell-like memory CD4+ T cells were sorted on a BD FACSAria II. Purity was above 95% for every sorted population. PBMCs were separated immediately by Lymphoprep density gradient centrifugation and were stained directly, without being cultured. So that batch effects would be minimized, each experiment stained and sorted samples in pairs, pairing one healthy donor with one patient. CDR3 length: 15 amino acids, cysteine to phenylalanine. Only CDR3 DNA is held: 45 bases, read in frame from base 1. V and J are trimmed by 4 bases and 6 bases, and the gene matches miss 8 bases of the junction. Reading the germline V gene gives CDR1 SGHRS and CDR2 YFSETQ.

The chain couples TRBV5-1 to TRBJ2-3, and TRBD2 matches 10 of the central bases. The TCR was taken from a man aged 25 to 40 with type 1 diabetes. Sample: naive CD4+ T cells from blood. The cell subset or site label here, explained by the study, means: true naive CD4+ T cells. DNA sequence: TGCGCCAGCAGCCCAACTAGCGGGGCGCAGGATACGCAGTATTTT. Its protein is CASSPTSGAQDTQYF.